The T cell receptor (beta chain) described here comes from a study of T cells after yellow fever vaccination. Study observations and caveats: Contaminating bulk clonotypes could be abundant in FACS-sorted repertoires. Subsequent booster samples again held most clones from primary vaccination (under 98% CD4, about 90% CD8).

One entry per CDR3 protein results from TCRdb running MiXCR on the 5' RACE reads. The table has 95,000 to 150,000 distinct CDR3 sequences, approximately 14% seen once; the top ten hold roughly 44%. This clonotype was seen many times. Antigen: not known. The specimen comprised CD8+ T cells sorted from PBMCs, sampled 5 days after the yellow fever booster vaccination. The TCR was taken from a man between 18 and 29 years old who received the YFV17D yellow fever vaccine.

Here the CDR3 reads CASSPSGGRETQYF. The DNA of the CDR3 is TGTGCCAGCAGCCCGAGCGGGGGGCGGGAGACCCAGTACTTC. The chain is built from TRBV9 and TRBJ2-5, with 9 bases aligning to TRBD2. V lost 4 bases and J lost 5; bases outside the gene matches: 6. Per the germline V gene, CDR1 is SGDLS and CDR2 is YYNGEE. The length of the CDR3 is 14 residues.